The 21 T cell receptor beta chains listed next were all sequenced from one sample in a study of blood T cells in healthy people across ages. A second about 6 to 11 cycle PCR used barcoded and J-beta primers. TCRdb re-analysed the 5' RACE reads in MiXCR, keeping a single row per CDR3 protein. The sample contains under 1,100,000 distinct CDR3 sequences, 20% to 25% of which appear only once. These data were also filed under a second study, of T cells of mothers and their children.

Sequencing was done on a sample of blood. Source of these receptors: a girl aged 2-10 years in good health.

V is TRBV3-1 and J is TRBJ2-1; D possibly corresponds to TRBD2 (5 bases). Trimming pared 3 bases from V and 0 bases from J, leaving 12 bases between. Germline CDR1 reads LGHDT; CDR2 reads YNNKEL (reference sequence). The CDR3 sequence is 16 residues long. CDR3: CASSHVLGNSYNEQFF. CDR3 sequence (DNA): TGTGCCAGCAGCCATGTACTAGGGAACTCCTACAATGAGCAGTTCTTC.

The table lists this clonotype with a few counts. CDR3 region: CASSESRGQGRSPLHF. DNA for the CDR3: TGTGCCAGCAGTGAAAGCAGGGGACAGGGGAGGTCACCCCTCCACTTT. The genes are TRBV25-1 and TRBJ1-6; 10 nucleotides align to TRBD1. CDR1 MGHDK and CDR2 SYGVNS come from the germline V gene. The CDR3 has 16 residues. Losses at the gene ends were 2 bases for V and 10 bases for J; bases not matched to a gene: 8.

This clonotype has a handful of counts. V and J are TRBV28 and TRBJ2-3; 9 nucleotides match TRBD2. Germline-derived CDR1 and CDR2 are MDHEN and SYDVKM. The V gene end was trimmed by 2 bases and the J gene end by 2 bases; junction bases not matched to a gene: 8. This CDR3 has 17 amino acids. CDR3: CASSLGWLAGPTDTQYF. The CDR3 nucleotides read TGTGCCAGCAGTTTAGGGTGGCTAGCGGGACCCACAGATACGCAGTATTTT. The full variable domain, rest sourced from reference TRBV28 and TRBJ2-3, is DVKVTQSSRYLVKRTGEKVFLECVQDMDHENMFWYRQDPGLGLRLIYFSYDVKMKEKGDIPEGYSVSREKKERFSLILESASTNQTSMYLCASSLGWLAGPTDTQYFGPGTRLTVL.

The sample holds a few counts of this clonotype. The chain is built from TRBV6-2 or TRBV6-3 and TRBJ2-4, with TRBD1 matching 10 bases. This CDR3 has 14 residues. The germline V gene has CDR1 MNHEY and CDR2 SVGEGT. Trimming at V came to 4 bases and at J to 6 bases, leaving 3 bases not matched to a gene. The CDR3 sequence: CASSLTGGANIQYF. The CDR3 region has the DNA TGTGCCAGCAGTTTGACAGGGGGCGCAAACATTCAGTACTTC.

The chain combines TRBV12-3 or TRBV12-4 with TRBJ2-5, with D perhaps TRBD2 (5 bases). The J call may be in error: the DNA end matches TRBJ2-1 better. This CDR3 spans 17 amino acids. For the CDR3, the DNA is TGTGCCAGCAGTTCAGACCAACTAGGTCAGAGTGGCAATGAGCAGTTCTTC. Translated: CASSSDQLGQSGNEQFF.

The chain is built from TRBV27 and TRBJ1-2, with a tentative D call TRBD1 (5 bases). Trimming cost V 6 bases and J 3 bases, with 14 bases left between them. CDR1 is MNHEY and CDR2 is SMNVEV in the germline V gene (reference sequence). The CDR3 extends over 14 amino acids. Here the CDR3 reads CASRHYGADYGYTF. The CDR3 nucleotides are TGTGCCAGCAGACACTACGGGGCGGACTATGGCTACACCTTC.

V is TRBV14 and J is TRBJ2-5; 7 bases line up with TRBD2. There are 14 residues in the CDR3. The trim removed 3 bases at V and 5 bases at J, leaving 6 bases unmatched. Per germline, CDR1 SGHDN and CDR2 FVKESK. The CDR3, as DNA: TGTGCCAGCAGCCAGGGGACTAATCCTGAGACCCAGTACTTC. This sequence encodes CASSQGTNPETQYF.

The chain couples TRBV11-2 to TRBJ2-7; D is uncertain. The V gene lost 5 bases and the J gene lost 2 bases, with 19 bases spanning the gap. The germline V gene encodes CDR1 SGHAT and CDR2 FQNNGV. This CDR3 region has 16 residues. The CDR3 spells CASSPYSTRPPYEQYF. The CDR3 DNA follows: TGTGCCAGCAGCCCTTACTCTACACGCCCTCCCTACGAGCAGTACTTC.

V gene TRBV7-2 combines with J gene TRBJ2-7; 7 positions match TRBD1. The CDR3 consists of 14 residues. Germline V gives CDR1 SGHTA, CDR2 FQGNSA. V was clipped by 3 bases and J by 3 bases; unmatched bases: 5. CDR3 sequence: CASSFGQAYYEQYF. DNA of the CDR3: TGTGCCAGCAGCTTTGGACAGGCCTACTACGAGCAGTACTTC.

This clonotype came up a few times. The V gene is TRBV20-1, the J gene TRBJ2-7; 10 bases line up with TRBD1. V lost 2 bases and J lost 6; bases outside the gene matches: 16. CDR1 and CDR2 (germline): DFQATT, SNEGSKA (reference sequence). This CDR3 comprises 17 residues. CDR3 in DNA: TGCAGTGCTAGACCGACACGACCGGGACAGGGGCCTCTCGAGCAGTACTTC. Residues: CSARPTRPGQGPLEQYF.

The table lists this clonotype with a few counts. The chain is built from TRBV27 and TRBJ1-6; D not certain. The CDR3 covers 15 residues. V lost 3 bases, J lost 6 bases, and 12 bases lay in between. Germline CDR1 reads MNHEY; CDR2 reads SMNVEV (reference sequence). The CDR3, as DNA: TGTGCCAGCAGTTTGAGCGGAGAGGGTAATTCACCCCTCCACTTT. Its protein product is CASSLSGEGNSPLHF.

The chain has TRBV12-5 and TRBJ2-6, with D possibly TRBD1 on 5 matching bases. Per germline, CDR1 LGHNT and CDR2 FRNRAP. The CDR3 totals 20 residues. Trimming pared 0 bases from V and 0 bases from J, leaving 18 bases between. The CDR3 protein is CASGLVTRGALGSGANVLTF. CDR3 in DNA: TGTGCTAGTGGTTTGGTTACACGTGGGGCCCTGGGCTCTGGGGCCAACGTCCTGACTTTC.

The chain is built from TRBV15 and TRBJ1-2, with D perhaps matching TRBD1 (5 bases). CDR1 is LNHNV, CDR2 YYDKDF, per germline (reference sequence). CDR3 size: 15 residues. V lost 0 bases and J 2 bases, leaving 10 bases between the germline ends. CDR3 nucleotides: TGTGCCACCAGCAGAGATGGAAGGGGAAACTATGGCTACACCTTC. Translating gives CATSRDGRGNYGYTF.

This clonotype was observed a few times. The V and J genes are TRBV7-2 and TRBJ2-7, with D perhaps TRBD2 (6 bases). The CDR3 has 14 amino acids. The V end was cut by 4 bases, the J end by 6 bases, with 16 bases between. Germline lookup yields CDR1 SGHTA and CDR2 FQGNSA. In DNA, the CDR3 is TGTGCCAGCAGCTCAAGGGTAGCGGCTGGCGAGCAGTACTTC. Protein: CASSSRVAAGEQYF.

This clonotype has a handful of counts. V usage is TRBV29-1 and J usage is TRBJ1-4; D not certain. Germline V lookup: CDR1 SQVTM, CDR2 ANQGSEA. CDR3 size: 12 residues. Trimming left V 6 bases short and J 3 bases short, with 8 bases between. CDR3 amino acids: CSVGGSNEKLFF. CDR3 bases: TGCAGCGTCGGCGGATCTAATGAAAAACTGTTTTTT.

The V and J genes are TRBV5-1 and TRBJ2-2, with TRBD2 as a possible D gene (7 bases). The CDR3 is 17 amino acids. Germline V CDR1 and CDR2: SGHRS, YFSETQ. The V gene lost 1 base and the J gene lost 0 bases, with 13 bases spanning the gap. CDR3 sequence: CASSLSRGATNTGELFF. CDR3 bases: TGCGCCAGCAGCTTGTCTCGGGGGGCGACGAACACCGGGGAGCTGTTTTTT.

This clonotype was recorded a few times. The chain has TRBV3-1 and TRBJ2-5; 7 bases match TRBD1. Unmatched junction bases numbered 3, after V lost 1 base and J lost 1 base. The germline V gene has CDR1 LGHDT and CDR2 YNNKEL (reference sequence). The CDR3 has 15 residues. The CDR3 coding sequence is TGTGCCAGCAGCCAAGCGGGACAGACCCAAGAGACCCAGTACTTC. Protein: CASSQAGQTQETQYF.

This clonotype was observed a handful of times. This chain uses TRBV24-1 with TRBJ2-1, with a weak D call TRBD2 (6 bases). With 4 bases removed from V and 10 bases from J, the gap between germline ends came to 13 bases. From germline, CDR1 is KGHDR and CDR2 SFDVKD. The CDR3 extends over 13 amino acids. The chain's CDR3 is CATSDVEGGEQFF. In DNA, the CDR3 is TGTGCCACCAGTGACGTGGAGGGAGGCGAGCAGTTCTTC.

The V gene is TRBV6-1, the J gene TRBJ2-5; D is undetermined. The V and J ends lost 6 bases and 0 bases respectively, with 11 bases between them. Per germline, CDR1 MNHNS and CDR2 SASEGT. This CDR3 contains 14 residues. CDR3 DNA sequence: TGTGCCAGCAGGGGTGGGAAGTACCAAGAGACCCAGTACTTC. Its translation: CASRGGKYQETQYF.

This clonotype was seen a handful of times. V is TRBV19 and J is TRBJ1-4; a weak D match, TRBD1 (6 bases). Germline V CDR1 and CDR2: LNHDA, SQIVND (reference sequence). The V and J ends lost 6 bases and 7 bases respectively, with 15 bases between them. The CDR3 has 14 residues. The CDR3 DNA reads as TGTGCCAGTAGGGCACAGGGCGGGGGTGAAAAACTGTTTTTT. This encodes CASRAQGGGEKLFF.

This clonotype was seen more than once but under ten times. The chain employs TRBV3-1 and TRBJ1-4, with unresolved D. Germline CDR1 LGHDT, CDR2 YNNKEL (reference sequence). The CDR3 runs 14 residues. V lost 3 bases and J 7 bases, leaving 12 bases between the germline ends. Here the CDR3 reads CASSQKGPGEKLFF. CDR3 nucleotides: TGTGCCAGCAGCCAGAAGGGTCCTGGTGAAAAACTGTTTTTT.